A single sample gave rise to the 4 T cell receptor beta chains below, sequenced in a study of shared clonotypes between healthy human individuals. CD45RO-negative, CCR7-selected cells formed the naive CD8 fraction, which excluded terminally differentiated effector memory CD45RA+ cells. Profiling relied on immunoSEQ multiplex PCR, and the TCRdb table lists in-frame clones only, not all of them. The sample includes more than 2 million clones, 93% of them seen just once. Sample: naive CD8+ T cells from PBMCs. Every receptor here comes from a man between 18 and 35 years old in good health. Some clones in this sample may be carry-over from other donors' samples.

The rearrangement links TRBV6-5 to TRBJ2-7; 9 bases are shared with TRBD1. V shed 6 bases, J shed 5 bases, and the junction held 8 bases outside the gene matches. The CDR3 length is 14 residues. Germline loops: CDR1 MNHEY, CDR2 SVGAGI. The CDR3 here is CASRPGTGIHEQYF. CDR3 nucleotides: TGTGCCAGCAGGCCCGGGACAGGGATCCACGAGCAGTACTTC.

This clone has a single count. DNA of the CDR3: TGTGCCAGCAGCGGCTGGGCTACCGGGGAGCTGTTTTTT. Amino acid sequence: CASSGWATGELFF. This chain connects TRBV9 to TRBJ2-2; D ambiguous. V was trimmed by 3 bases and J by 5 bases, leaving 8 bases between them. The germline CDR1 and CDR2 sequences are SGDLS and YYNGEE. The CDR3 runs to 13 residues.

The chain couples TRBV4-1 to TRBJ1-1; weak D call: TRBD1 (6 bases). The CDR3 sequence is 15 residues long. Germline-derived CDR1 and CDR2 are MGHRA and YSYEKL. V was pared by 3 bases and J by 4 bases, with 15 bases between. CDR3 protein: CASSHLQRGSTEAFF. CDR3 nucleotide sequence: TGCGCCAGCAGCCACCTTCAGAGGGGGAGCACTGAAGCTTTCTTT.

The chain is built from TRBV7-6 and TRBJ2-1; 8 nucleotides line up with TRBD1. The CDR3 covers 17 residues. Germline V gene sequence: CDR1 SGHVS, CDR2 FNYEAQ. The V segment lost 4 bases and the J segment 5 bases; nucleotides outside the gene matches: 13. The CDR3 here is CASSSTRPGTGDNEQFF. CDR3 DNA: TGTGCCAGCAGCTCAACCCGACCGGGGACAGGCGACAATGAGCAGTTCTTC.